This T cell receptor (beta chain) was captured by sequencing in a study of blood T cell repertoires in COVID-19. J gave up 4 bases and V 3 bases, and 4 bases lay outside the gene matches. The germline CDR1 and CDR2 sequences are LNHDA and SQIVND (reference sequence). CDR3 length: 15 amino acids. The assay was immunoSEQ multiplex PCR, and TCRdb's table has in-frame clones only and misses some. Here the sample spans around 160,000 clones, around nine tenths being singletons. J is TRBJ1-5 and V is TRBV19; 9 positions match TRBD1. The sequencing input was PBMCs or T cells enriched from blood (not recorded which). The clonotype comes from a woman in her thirties with acute COVID-19. The CDR3 reads CASSITGGANQPQHF. CDR3 nucleotide sequence: TGTGCCAGTAGTATCACAGGGGGCGCGAATCAGCCCCAGCATTTT.